This T cell receptor (beta chain) was documented in a study of identical twins. General study results and limits: A partial confounding effect on zero-insertion analyses could come from invariant MAIT and iNKT cells. Insertions were fewer in abundant cord blood beta clonotypes, whereas memory repertoires showed none of this pattern. Conclusions were based on cross-sectional statistical analysis, without following the same donors.

A single record per CDR3 protein comes from TCRdb applying MiXCR to the 5' RACE reads. The profile shows about 530,000 distinct CDR3 sequences, 13% to 15% of them singletons. Worth noting for this clonotype: Its antigen is still unknown.

This CDR3 region has 10 residues. Germline V CDR1 and CDR2: SQVTM, ANQGSEA. V was cut by 7 bases and J by 6 bases, with 9 bases left in between. The same data also went into a second study, on yellow fever vaccine responses in identical twins.

Sequences were obtained from CD4+ T cells sorted from blood. The TCR sequence derives from a woman under 30 in good health. The chain recombines TRBV29-1 with TRBJ1-2; D may be TRBD1 (5 bases). The CDR3 DNA reads TGCAGCGCAGGGCGCGATGGCTACACCTTC. Translation: CSAGRDGYTF.